The TCR beta chain described here comes from a study of blood T cell repertoires in COVID-19. Germline V gene sequence: CDR1 LNHNV, CDR2 YYDKDF (reference sequence). This CDR3 is 13 amino acids long. Trimming shortened V by 9 bases and J by 2 bases, and 13 bases separated the two germline ends. Assay: immunoSEQ multiplex PCR; the TCRdb copy retains only in-frame clones and omits some. The sample lists about 230,000 clones, about 82% seen once, with 4.5% to 5.5% in the top ten. This chain connects TRBV15 to TRBJ1-1; D gene ambiguous. This receptor was taken from a man in his fifties with COVID-19, enrolled during active disease. The sample was peripheral blood. Written as DNA, the CDR3 is TGTGCCACTAAAATACGGGAAAACACTGAAGCTTTCTTT. Amino acid sequence: CATKIRENTEAFF.